The 4 T cell receptor beta chains below come from one sample, sequenced in a study of immune cell composition in non-small cell lung cancer. Sequencing used immunoSEQ multiplex PCR; TCRdb keeps in-frame clones, though not all of them. The table includes over 2,500 clones, more than 75% detected once. The specimen sequenced was lung tumor tissue. Receptor source: a human donor with non-small cell lung cancer.

The chain is built from TRBV2 and TRBJ1-1, with 8 positions matching TRBD1. The CDR3 has 14 amino acids. The J segment lost 1 base and the V segment lost 4 bases, leaving 2 bases of the junction unmatched. Germline V gives CDR1 SNHLY, CDR2 FYNNEI. CDR3 protein: CASSGGTGNTEAFF. CDR3 nucleotides: TGTGCCAGCAGTGGGGGGACAGGGAACACTGAAGCTTTCTTT.

The chain uses TRBV4-1 and TRBJ2-7, with D maybe TRBD1 (8 bases). Trimming stripped 2 bases from V and 7 bases from J, with 18 bases between. CDR3 length: 15 amino acids. The germline V gene encodes CDR1 MGHRA and CDR2 YSYEKL. Here the CDR3 reads CASSQPGDYRGEQYF. CDR3 nucleotide sequence: TGCGCCAGCAGCCAACCAGGGGACTACAGGGGGGAGCAGTACTTC.

This chain uses TRBV11-3 with TRBJ2-2; perhaps TRBD2 as D (6 bases). The CDR3 is made up of 15 amino acids. The germline CDR1 and CDR2 sequences are SGHNT and YENEEA. V was trimmed by 4 bases and J by 4 bases, leaving 13 bases between them. CDR3 residues: CASSSLGGSTGELFF. The CDR3 DNA follows: TGTGCCAGCAGCTCCTTGGGGGGAAGCACCGGGGAGCTGTTTTTT.

The chain joins TRBV19 to TRBJ2-2; no clear D. The CDR3 length is 12 residues. In germline, CDR1 is LNHDA, CDR2 SQIVND (reference sequence). With 1 base removed from V and 6 bases from J, the gap between germline ends came to 3 bases. As DNA, the CDR3 is TGTGCCAGTAGTATAGCAGCCGGGGAGCTGTTTTTT. This encodes CASSIAAGELFF.